These 27 T cell receptor beta chains came from one sample sequenced in a study of control samples from healthy donors and cancer patients. Using immunoSEQ multiplex PCR, the repertoire was profiled, and TCRdb retains in-frame clones only, with some absent. The table records some 150,000 clones, about nine tenths of them present only once. Sequences were obtained from blood. The receptors here all came from a woman in her twenties or thirties in good health.

The chain joins TRBV13 to TRBJ2-7; 8 bases map to TRBD1. The CDR3 length is 14 residues. V lost 5 bases to trimming and J lost 7 bases; unmatched junction nucleotides: 10. Germline V lookup: CDR1 PRHDT, CDR2 FYEKMQ (reference sequence). The CDR3 loop is CASSPKQGGGEQYF. The CDR3 DNA reads TGTGCCAGCAGCCCCAAACAGGGGGGAGGAGAGCAGTACTTC.

The chain links TRBV18 to TRBJ1-1; tentatively, D is TRBD1 (5 bases). V lost 2 bases and J 4 bases, leaving 5 bases between the germline ends. From germline, CDR1 is KGHSH and CDR2 LQKENI. The CDR3 runs to 12 residues. The CDR3 sequence is CASSPGTTEAFF. The CDR3 DNA follows: TGTGCCAGCTCACCAGGGACCACTGAAGCTTTCTTT.

This clone appeared once. The chain has TRBV6-4 and TRBJ2-3; 11 bases are a match to TRBD2. Germline V CDR1 and CDR2: MRHNA, SNTAGT. V dropped 0 bases and J dropped 4; count of bases not matched to a gene: 0. The CDR3 is made up of 15 amino acids. The CDR3 spells CASSDSSGGADTQYF. The CDR3 bases are TGTGCCAGCAGTGACTCTAGCGGGGGGGCAGATACGCAGTATTTT.

The chain couples TRBV7-9 to TRBJ2-5; weak D call: TRBD2 (7 bases). Germline CDR1 is SEHNR and CDR2 is FQNEAQ (reference sequence). Trimming took 0 bases from V and 6 from J, leaving 11 bases between them. This CDR3 comprises 14 residues. The CDR3 spells CASSLAGGRKTQYF. Here the CDR3 DNA reads TGTGCCAGCAGCTTAGCGGGGGGGCGTAAGACCCAGTACTTC.

The chain has TRBV28 and TRBJ1-3, with D unresolved. Germline-derived CDR1 and CDR2 are MDHEN and SYDVKM. The CDR3 totals 14 residues. Trimming left V 5 bases short and J 4 bases short, with 12 bases between. The CDR3 DNA reads TGTGCCAGCAGTCCCCCCTTAGGGGGAAACACCATATATTTT. As protein: CASSPPLGGNTIYF.

The rearrangement joins TRBV11-2 to TRBJ1-4; 7 bases line up with TRBD1. From germline, CDR1 is SGHAT and CDR2 FQNNGV. The CDR3 covers 16 residues. The V gene end was trimmed by 4 bases and the J gene end by 6 bases; junction bases not matched to a gene: 11. The CDR3 here is CASSSPTGLRYEKLFF. The CDR3 DNA reads TGTGCCAGCAGCTCTCCGACAGGGCTCCGTTATGAAAAACTGTTTTTT.

This clone was seen a single time. The chain joins TRBV4-2 to TRBJ1-4, with a possible D match to TRBD1 (6 bases). Germline V gene sequence: CDR1 LGHNA, CDR2 YNFKEQ. V dropped 0 bases and J dropped 2 bases, with 10 bases sitting between them. The CDR3 totals 16 residues. The DNA for the CDR3 is TGTGCCAGCAGCCAAGATGAGACAGGCACTAATGAAAAACTGTTTTTT. Translation: CASSQDETGTNEKLFF.

V and J are TRBV29-1 and TRBJ2-7; D may be TRBD1 or TRBD2 (6 bases each). The V end lost 4 bases, the J end lost 1 base, and 8 bases lay between the germline ends. This CDR3 contains 12 residues. The germline CDR1 and CDR2 sequences are SQVTM and ANQGSEA. In nucleotides, the CDR3 is TGCAGCGTTGGAGGGGGGTCCTACGAGCAGTACTTC. Its translation is CSVGGGSYEQYF.

This chain links TRBV5-1 with TRBJ2-5, with 8 bases matching TRBD2. Germline CDR1 and CDR2: SGHRS and YFSETQ. Trimming cost V 2 bases and J 5 bases; bases outside gene matches: 8. This CDR3 has 15 amino acids. CDR3 sequence (DNA): TGCGCCAGCAGCTTTGAGACTAGCGTTCAGGAGACCCAGTACTTC. This encodes CASSFETSVQETQYF. Full variable domain (outside the CDR3, taken from reference TRBV5-1 and TRBJ2-5): KAGVTQTPRYLIKTRGQQVTLSCSPISGHRSVSWYQQTPGQGLQFLFEYFSETQRNKGNFPGRFSGRQFSNSRSEMNVSTLELGDSALYLCASSFETSVQETQYFGPGTRLLVL.

DNA of the CDR3: TGTGCCAGCAGCGGGACAGGCCCTTATGGCTACACCTTC. Residues: CASSGTGPYGYTF. The rearrangement joins TRBV5-5 to TRBJ1-2; 8 bases align to TRBD1. V trimming: 4 bases; J trimming: 5 bases; junction bases outside the gene matches: 4. CDR3 length equals 13 residues. CDR1 is SGHKS, CDR2 YYEKEE, per germline (reference sequence).

The chain is built from TRBV6-1 and TRBJ1-1, with a possible D match to TRBD1 (5 bases). CDR1 and CDR2 from the germline V gene are MNHNS and SASEGT. V lost 2 bases to trimming and J lost 4 bases, with 11 bases between them. This CDR3 region has 14 residues. In DNA, the CDR3 is TGTGCCAGCAGTGAACAGGGCAAAGGCACTGAAGCTTTCTTT. Protein product: CASSEQGKGTEAFF.

The V gene is TRBV18, the J gene TRBJ2-2; TRBD1 is a possible D gene (6 bases). Trimming cost V 4 bases and J 1 base, with 10 bases left between them. Germline CDR1 and CDR2: KGHSH and LQKENI. The CDR3 sequence is 15 residues long. The CDR3 region is CASSQLTGNTGELFF. CDR3 coding DNA: TGTGCCAGCTCACAATTGACAGGGAACACCGGGGAGCTGTTTTTT.

This clone came up once. This rearrangement joins TRBV5-1 to TRBJ2-3, with a weak D call TRBD1 (6 bases). Germline V lookup: CDR1 SGHRS, CDR2 YFSETQ. Between the trimmed V and J ends, which lost 0 bases and 1 base, there was a span of 9 bases. This CDR3 spans 15 amino acids. CDR3 bases: TGCGCCAGCAGCTTGGCCGAGGGGGGCACAGATACGCAGTATTTT. Residues: CASSLAEGGTDTQYF.

The rearrangement links TRBV5-1 to TRBJ1-2; maybe TRBD1 (6 bases). Germline V CDR1 and CDR2: SGHRS, YFSETQ. V dropped 2 bases and J dropped 1 base, with 6 bases sitting between them. This CDR3 spans 13 amino acids. The CDR3 sequence: CASSLQGNYGYTF. The CDR3 DNA reads TGCGCCAGCAGCTTACAGGGTAACTATGGCTACACCTTC.

This chain connects TRBV10-3 to TRBJ1-5; the D gene is possibly TRBD1 (5 bases). The germline CDR1 and CDR2 sequences are ENHRY and SYGVKD. This CDR3 spans 12 amino acids. V was cut by 6 bases and J by 4 bases, with 7 bases left in between. DNA of the CDR3: TGTGCCATCAGGGGGGAGAATCAGCCCCAGCATTTT. It codes for CAIRGENQPQHF.

The sample holds one count of this clone. The chain is built from TRBV11-3 and TRBJ2-1; possible D gene TRBD2, 6 bases. The CDR3 has 14 residues. Deletions cut 5 bases from V and 7 bases from J, with 15 bases between. The V gene's germline CDR1 is SGHNT and CDR2 YENEEA. This CDR3 is CASSLRRVGNEQFF. The CDR3 DNA is TGTGCCAGCAGCCTACGGAGGGTAGGTAATGAGCAGTTCTTC.

The chain has TRBV14 and TRBJ1-1; 10 nucleotides match TRBD1. The CDR3 is 16 amino acids. Germline V lookup: CDR1 SGHDN, CDR2 FVKESK. The J segment lost 5 bases and the V segment lost 4 bases, leaving 10 bases of the junction unmatched. This CDR3 is CASSPGTGAWNTEAFF. CDR3 sequence (DNA): TGTGCCAGCAGCCCCGGGACAGGGGCGTGGAATACTGAAGCTTTCTTT.

The rearrangement links TRBV4-3 to TRBJ2-3, with D unclear. V lost 0 bases and J 3 bases, leaving 7 bases between the germline ends. Germline lookup yields CDR1 LGHNA and CDR2 YSLEER. The CDR3 totals 14 residues. The CDR3 region is CASSQEGRTDTQYF. The CDR3 DNA reads as TGCGCCAGCAGCCAAGAGGGCCGAACAGATACGCAGTATTTT.

The rearrangement uses TRBV3-1 (or the pseudogene TRBV3-2) and TRBJ2-7; a possible D gene is TRBD2 (5 bases). This CDR3 has 15 residues. The V gene's germline CDR1 is LGHDT and CDR2 YNNKEL (reference sequence). The V end was cut by 0 bases, the J end by 1 base, with 10 bases between. The CDR3 DNA sequence: TGTGCCAGCAGCCAAGAAGGGCTAGCATCCTACGAGCAGTACTTC. Translating gives CASSQEGLASYEQYF.

A single count supports this clone. This chain uses TRBV2 with TRBJ2-1; 10 positions match TRBD2. The CDR3 is 16 amino acids. CDR1 SNHLY and CDR2 FYNNEI come from the germline V gene. Trimming removed 4 bases from V and 3 bases from J; junction bases left unmatched: 6. The CDR3 nucleotides read TGTGCCAGCAGTGCTAGCGGGAGCACCCTCTACAATGAGCAGTTCTTC. Protein product: CASSASGSTLYNEQFF.

The CDR3: CASSSGTSGPYEQYF. DNA for the CDR3: TGTGCCAGCAGTTCCGGGACTAGCGGGCCCTACGAGCAGTACTTC. The V call is TRBV28, the J call TRBJ2-7, with 12 bases fitting TRBD2. Losses at the gene ends were 4 bases for V and 2 bases for J; bases not matched to a gene: 3. CDR3 length: 15 amino acids. CDR1 and CDR2 (germline): MDHEN, SYDVKM.

In this sample, this clone turned up once. The rearrangement uses TRBV27 and TRBJ1-1; D unclear. The V end lost 2 bases, the J end lost 0 bases, and 7 bases lay between the germline ends. The CDR3 has 14 residues. In germline, CDR1 is MNHEY, CDR2 SMNVEV (reference sequence). The chain's CDR3 is CASSLRALNTEAFF. CDR3 nucleotide sequence: TGTGCCAGCAGTTTAAGGGCTCTGAACACTGAAGCTTTCTTT.

The V call is TRBV15, the J call TRBJ2-2; TRBD1 matches at 7 bases. The J segment lost 0 bases and the V segment lost 1 base, leaving 11 bases of the junction unmatched. CDR3 length equals 19 residues. Germline V gene lookup returns CDR1 LNHNV and CDR2 YYDKDF (reference sequence). The CDR3 region is CATSRVGTAQNANTGELFF. In nucleotides, the CDR3 is TGTGCCACCAGCAGAGTGGGGACAGCACAAAACGCGAACACCGGGGAGCTGTTTTTT.

The chain is built from TRBV2 and TRBJ2-7, with 13 bases identical to TRBD2. Germline-derived CDR1 and CDR2 are SNHLY and FYNNEI. This CDR3 is 14 amino acids long. Losses at the gene ends were 6 bases for V and 6 bases for J; bases not matched to a gene: 5. This CDR3 reads CASRTSGGMGEQYF. CDR3 in DNA: TGTGCCAGCAGGACTAGCGGGGGGATGGGCGAGCAGTACTTC.

The chain has TRBV7-9 and TRBJ2-1; TRBD1 aligns across 10 bases. There are 15 residues in the CDR3. The V segment lost 5 bases and the J segment 4 bases; nucleotides outside the gene matches: 5. Germline values: CDR1 SEHNR, CDR2 FQNEAQ (reference sequence). The CDR3 region is CASSTPGQGYNEQFF. The CDR3 bases are TGTGCCAGCAGCACCCCGGGACAGGGGTACAATGAGCAGTTCTTC. Supplemented by reference TRBV7-9 and TRBJ2-1, the full variable domain reads DTGVSQNPRHKITKRGQNVTFRCDPISEHNRLYWYRQTLGQGPEFLTYFQNEAQLEKSRLLSDRFSAERPKGSFSTLEIQRTEQGDSAMYLCASSTPGQGYNEQFFGPGTRLTVL.

This clone was picked up one time. The rearrangement links TRBV28 to TRBJ1-6; D gene unclear. V lost 1 base and J 6 bases, leaving 1 base between the germline ends. Germline loops: CDR1 MDHEN, CDR2 SYDVKM. This CDR3 comprises 12 residues. The CDR3 is CASSLSNSPLHF. The CDR3 DNA reads TGTGCCAGCAGTTTATCTAATTCACCCCTCCACTTT.

The CDR3 is CASSRFRDAQETQYF. For the CDR3, the DNA is TGCGCCAGCAGTCGCTTCCGGGACGCACAAGAGACCCAGTACTTC. The chain links TRBV23-1 to TRBJ2-5; D is tentatively TRBD1 or TRBD2 (5 bases each). TRBV23-1 is sorted into the ORF group, with uncertain function. The ends were cut back, 4 bases at V and 2 bases at J, with 14 bases in the middle. This CDR3 is built from 15 residues.